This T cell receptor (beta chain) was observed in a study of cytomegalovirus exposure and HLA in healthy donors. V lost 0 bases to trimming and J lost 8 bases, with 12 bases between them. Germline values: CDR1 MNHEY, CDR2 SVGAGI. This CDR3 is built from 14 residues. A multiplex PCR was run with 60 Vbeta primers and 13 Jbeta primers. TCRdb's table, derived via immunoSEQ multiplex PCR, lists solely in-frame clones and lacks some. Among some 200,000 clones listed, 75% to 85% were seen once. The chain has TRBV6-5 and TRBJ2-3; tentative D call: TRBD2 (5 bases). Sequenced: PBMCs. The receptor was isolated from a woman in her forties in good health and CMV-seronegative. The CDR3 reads CASSYSNRGRTQYF. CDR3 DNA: TGTGCCAGCAGTTACTCTAACCGAGGGCGTACGCAGTATTTT.